These T cell receptor beta chains were read from a single sample in a study of blood T cell repertoires in COVID-19. The table came from immunoSEQ multiplex PCR; TCRdb's copy has only in-frame clones and leaves some out. Of about 120,000 clones in the sample, 88% are singletons; the top ten hold approximately 8%. The sequencing sample was made of peripheral blood. These receptors all stem from a man aged 50 to 60 with acute or convalescent COVID-19. Each CDR3 is given with its conserved first and last residue. Each record gives: V gene, J gene, clone size, D gene, CDR3 protein, CDR3 DNA. D genes are given only for firm matches. Where a row states a size, it is once, few, many or the class of an expanded clone; other rows omit it.

V: TRBV18; J: TRBJ1-3; size: -; D: TRBD1; CDR3: CASSRTQGGAGNTIYF; DNA: TGTGCCAGCTCACGTACTCAGGGGGGCGCCGGAAACACCATATATTTT
V: TRBV6-2/TRBV6-3; J: TRBJ2-3; size: -; D: -; CDR3: CASSYQSTDTQYF; DNA: TGTGCCAGCAGTTACCAGAGCACAGATACGCAGTATTTT
V: TRBV7-2; J: TRBJ2-7; size: -; D: TRBD2; CDR3: CASSLASGSIEQYF; DNA: TGTGCCAGCAGCTTAGCTAGCGGGAGCATCGAGCAGTACTTC
V: TRBV19; J: TRBJ2-3; size: -; D: -; CDR3: CASSPRLGTDTQYF; DNA: TGTGCCAGTAGTCCGCGATTAGGCACAGATACGCAGTATTTT
V: TRBV5-1; J: TRBJ2-1; size: -; D: TRBD2; CDR3: CASSLGGLAGLNEQFF; DNA: TGCGCCAGCAGCTTGGGGGGACTAGCGGGATTAAATGAGCAGTTCTTC
V: TRBV5-4; J: TRBJ2-7; size: few; D: -; CDR3: CASSSPLLVKAGHEQYF; DNA: TGTGCCAGCAGCTCCCCCCTACTAGTAAAAGCGGGTCACGAGCAGTACTTC
V: TRBV10-3; J: TRBJ2-3; size: -; D: -; CDR3: CAISGGRDGEDTQYF; DNA: TGTGCCATCAGTGGAGGGCGGGATGGGGAAGATACGCAGTATTTT
V: TRBV11-2; J: TRBJ2-3; size: -; D: TRBD2; CDR3: CASSRPGTSSQDTQYF; DNA: TGTGCCAGCAGCCGACCCGGGACTAGCAGCCAAGATACGCAGTATTTT
V: TRBV24-1; J: TRBJ1-2; size: -; D: -; CDR3: CATSDGQGYYGYTF; DNA: TGTGCCACCAGTGACGGGCAGGGGTACTATGGCTACACCTTC
V: TRBV29-1; J: TRBJ2-5; size: -; D: TRBD1; CDR3: CSVGDRAETQYF; DNA: TGCAGCGTGGGTGACAGGGCAGAGACCCAGTACTTC
V: TRBV5-1; J: TRBJ2-1; size: once; D: TRBD2; CDR3: CASSFRPGLAENEQFF; DNA: TGCGCCAGCAGCTTCCGACCGGGACTAGCGGAAAATGAGCAGTTCTTC
V: TRBV7-7; J: TRBJ2-1; size: -; D: -; CDR3: CASSSGTFAPDNEQFF; DNA: TGTGCCAGCAGCTCCGGGACTTTCGCACCGGACAATGAGCAGTTCTTC
V: TRBV25-1; J: TRBJ2-1; size: once; D: -; CDR3: CASRPSGLSNEQFF; DNA: TGTGCCAGCAGGCCCTCGGGACTTAGCAATGAGCAGTTCTTC
V: TRBV19; J: TRBJ1-2; size: -; D: TRBD1; CDR3: CASSRDRDYGYTF; DNA: TGTGCCAGTAGTCGCGACAGGGACTATGGCTACACCTTC
V: TRBV6-1; J: TRBJ2-2; size: once; D: TRBD2; CDR3: CASSEGLAGSGELFF; DNA: TGTGCCAGCAGTGAAGGGCTAGCGGGATCCGGGGAGCTGTTTTTT
V: TRBV7-2; J: TRBJ2-2; size: few; D: -; CDR3: CASSLSGGPGELFF; DNA: TGTGCCAGCAGCTTATCAGGGGGGCCCGGGGAGCTGTTTTTT
V: TRBV12-3/TRBV12-4; J: TRBJ1-4; size: -; D: TRBD1; CDR3: CASRQGAREKLFF; DNA: TGTGCCAGCAGACAGGGGGCCCGTGAAAAACTGTTTTTT
V: TRBV6-5; J: TRBJ1-6; size: -; D: TRBD1; CDR3: CASSTGTGTSPLHF; DNA: TGTGCCAGCAGTACCGGGACAGGGACTTCACCCCTCCACTTT
V: TRBV3-1/TRBV3-2; J: TRBJ2-3; size: few; D: -; CDR3: CASSLLSGTDTQYF; DNA: TGTGCCAGCAGCTTGCTTTCGGGCACAGATACGCAGTATTTT
V: TRBV10-3; J: TRBJ1-5; size: -; D: -; CDR3: CAISESGGHQPQHF; DNA: TGTGCCATCAGTGAGTCGGGAGGCCATCAGCCCCAGCATTTT
V: TRBV3-1/TRBV3-2; J: TRBJ1-2; size: once; D: -; CDR3: CASSPGGGLGYTF; DNA: TGTGCCAGCAGTCCGGGGGGAGGGCTAGGCTACACCTTC
V: TRBV11-2; J: TRBJ1-4; size: -; D: -; CDR3: CASSRAAGGAANEKLFF; DNA: TGTGCCAGCAGCCGCGCCGCGGGGGGGGCAGCTAATGAAAAACTGTTTTTT
V: TRBV7-9; J: TRBJ2-7; size: -; D: TRBD1; CDR3: CASSFTGTEAYEQYF; DNA: TGTGCCAGCAGCTTTACCGGGACAGAAGCCTACGAGCAGTACTTC
V: TRBV12-3/TRBV12-4; J: TRBJ1-2; size: -; D: TRBD1; CDR3: CASSLTGGDGYTF; DNA: TGTGCCAGCAGTTTAACAGGGGGGGATGGCTACACCTTC
V: TRBV5-1; J: TRBJ2-4; size: -; D: -; CDR3: CASSLAGTGVAKNIQYF; DNA: TGCGCCAGCAGCTTGGCCGGGACTGGGGTAGCCAAAAACATTCAGTACTTC
V: TRBV9; J: TRBJ2-7; size: -; D: -; CDR3: CASSVEPGLAEQYF; DNA: TGTGCCAGCAGCGTAGAGCCGGGGTTGGCCGAGCAGTACTTC
V: TRBV7-2; J: TRBJ1-2; size: -; D: TRBD1; CDR3: CASSARQGRGGYTF; DNA: TGTGCCAGCAGCGCACGACAGGGCCGGGGCGGCTACACCTTC
V: TRBV19; J: TRBJ1-5; size: -; D: -; CDR3: CASSMGRVGQPQHF; DNA: TGTGCCAGTAGTATGGGCAGGGTAGGCCAGCCCCAGCATTTT
V: TRBV12-3/TRBV12-4; J: TRBJ1-6; size: -; D: -; CDR3: CASSPRGKSPLHF; DNA: TGTGCCAGCAGTCCCAGGGGTAAATCACCCCTCCACTTT
V: TRBV5-1; J: TRBJ2-3; size: -; D: TRBD2; CDR3: CASSARTSGRLTDTQYF; DNA: TGCGCCAGCAGCGCTCGTACTAGCGGGAGACTCACAGATACGCAGTATTTT
V: TRBV19; J: TRBJ2-7; size: once; D: -; CDR3: CATGRDSSYEQYF; DNA: TGTGCCACCGGCCGGGACTCGTCCTACGAGCAGTACTTC